The 18 T cell receptor beta chains reported below all come from one sample, sequenced in a study of healthy donors' naive CD4 and CD8 T cells. Each TCR library used around 0.5 ug of total RNA and a linear amplification protocol. TCRdb re-analysed the reads in MiXCR, keeping a single row per CDR3 protein. Here the sample spans around 180,000 distinct CDR3 sequences, around 80% being singletons. Material for sequencing was naive CD4+ and CD8+ T cells sorted from blood, pooled from several donors. These receptors were taken from a pool of human donors in good health; the sample pools cells from several healthy donors.

CDR3 coding DNA: TGTGCCAGCAGTGTGGGGTCCTGGGAAAAACTGTTTTTT. As protein: CASSVGSWEKLFF. This chain uses TRBV2 with TRBJ1-4; D unclear. The CDR3 contains 13 residues. Germline-derived CDR1 and CDR2 are SNHLY and FYNNEI. Trimming stripped 4 bases from V and 8 bases from J, with 11 bases between.

The chain employs TRBV6-1 and TRBJ2-7; no clear D. V lost 2 bases, J lost 5 bases, and 7 bases lay in between. This CDR3 has 12 amino acids. CDR1 is MNHNS, CDR2 SASEGT, per germline. The CDR3 bases are TGTGCCAGCAGTGAATCTGGCCACGAGCAGTACTTC. Translation: CASSESGHEQYF.

This sequence joins TRBV5-4 and TRBJ2-4; 7 positions match TRBD1. This CDR3 contains 13 residues. V was pared by 5 bases and J by 8 bases, with 7 bases of the junction left unmatched. Germline CDR1 reads SGHNT; CDR2 reads YYREEE (reference sequence). CDR3 region: CASSYGQDDIQYF. Written as DNA, the CDR3 is TGTGCCAGCAGTTACGGACAGGATGACATTCAGTACTTC.

The chain carries TRBV19 and TRBJ2-1, with 8 bases matching TRBD2. Trimming at V came to 3 bases and at J to 9 bases, leaving 4 bases not matched to a gene. Germline assignment: CDR1 LNHDA and CDR2 SQIVND (reference sequence). The length of the CDR3 is 13 residues. In DNA, the CDR3 is TGTGCCAGTAGTATTGGACTAGCCCGTGAGCAGTTCTTC. Amino acid sequence: CASSIGLAREQFF.

The chain carries TRBV11-2 and TRBJ2-1, with 8 bases lining up with TRBD2. This CDR3 comprises 14 residues. The ends lost 5 bases at V and 5 bases at J; junction bases unmatched: 5. Germline V gene data show CDR1 as SGHAT and CDR2 as FQNNGV. The CDR3 DNA reads TGTGCCAGCAGCGGGACTAGGGGCAACAATGAGCAGTTCTTC. Translation gives CASSGTRGNNEQFF.

The gene calls are TRBV27 and TRBJ1-3; maybe TRBD1 (5 bases). V was trimmed by 5 bases and J by 3 bases, leaving 8 bases between them. The CDR3 runs to 13 residues. Germline CDR1 is MNHEY and CDR2 is SMNVEV (reference sequence). Here the CDR3 DNA reads TGTGCCAGCAGTGACAGATATGGAAACACCATATATTTT. Its translation: CASSDRYGNTIYF.

The chain carries TRBV6-2 or TRBV6-3 and TRBJ2-1; 11 bases match TRBD2. Germline values: CDR1 MNHEY, CDR2 SVGEGT. This CDR3 comprises 17 residues. V shed 0 bases, J shed 4 bases, and the junction held 5 bases outside the gene matches. CDR3 DNA: TGTGCCAGCAGTTACTCTCTCGGACTAGCGGGTTACAATGAGCAGTTCTTC. Amino acids: CASSYSLGLAGYNEQFF.

This rearrangement joins TRBV6-2 or TRBV6-3 to TRBJ2-7, with D uncertain. Germline V gene lookup returns CDR1 MNHEY and CDR2 SVGEGT. Trimming stripped 3 bases from V and 3 bases from J, with 6 bases between. CDR3 length: 12 amino acids. The CDR3: CASSYRSYEQYF. In DNA, the CDR3 is TGTGCCAGCAGTTATCGGAGCTACGAGCAGTACTTC.

The genes are TRBV19 and TRBJ1-2; D may be TRBD1 (5 bases). Germline V gives CDR1 LNHDA, CDR2 SQIVND (reference sequence). Trimming left V 7 bases short and J 8 bases short, with 11 bases between. The CDR3 is 11 amino acids. CDR3 in amino acids: CASNFGDGYTF. CDR3 nucleotide sequence: TGTGCCAGTAATTTCGGGGACGGCTACACCTTC.

This clonotype was observed a handful of times. The CDR3 region is CASSLVVPGNTEAFF. The CDR3 nucleotides are TGTGCCAGCAGCTTAGTCGTCCCGGGGAACACTGAAGCTTTCTTT. This rearrangement joins TRBV11-2 to TRBJ1-1; no clear D gene. The V gene lost 1 base and the J gene lost 1 base, with 10 bases spanning the gap. The CDR3 has 15 amino acids. In germline, CDR1 is SGHAT, CDR2 FQNNGV.

Here the CDR3 DNA reads TGTGCCAGCAGTCCTGGGACAGGGAGGTTGTACGAGCAGTACTTC. It is translated as CASSPGTGRLYEQYF. The rearrangement links TRBV27 to TRBJ2-7; TRBD1 matches 9 bases. V shed 5 bases, J shed 4 bases, and the junction held 9 bases outside the gene matches. The CDR3 has 15 amino acids. Per the germline V gene, CDR1 is MNHEY and CDR2 is SMNVEV (reference sequence).

The chain couples TRBV7-2 to TRBJ2-3, with 7 bases identical to TRBD1. Unmatched junction bases numbered 9, after V lost 4 bases and J lost 2 bases. This CDR3 has 16 amino acids. Germline V CDR1 and CDR2: SGHTA, FQGNSA. The CDR3 DNA is TGTGCCAGCAGCTCTCACTTCGGGACAGCCACAGATACGCAGTATTTT. It translates to CASSSHFGTATDTQYF.

The chain links TRBV5-4 to TRBJ2-5; D is perhaps TRBD1 or TRBD2 (5 bases each). The CDR3 is 15 amino acids. V lost 3 bases and J lost 3, with 15 bases in between. The germline V gene encodes CDR1 SGHNT and CDR2 YYREEE (reference sequence). In DNA, the CDR3 is TGTGCCAGCAGCTCCACTCCGGGGCTGAAAGAGACCCAGTACTTC. Its translation: CASSSTPGLKETQYF. Together with reference TRBV5-4 and TRBJ2-5, the CDR3 gives the full variable domain: ETGVTQSPTHLIKTRGQQVTLRCSSQSGHNTVSWYQQALGQGPQFIFQYYREEENGRGNFPPRFSGLQFPNYSSELNVNALELDDSALYLCASSSTPGLKETQYFGPGTRLLVL.

This rearrangement joins TRBV11-2 to TRBJ2-5; possible D gene TRBD2, 6 bases. Germline V lookup: CDR1 SGHAT, CDR2 FQNNGV. V lost 5 bases and J lost 1, with 11 bases in between. CDR3 length equals 14 residues. CDR3 nucleotides: TGTGCCAGCAGCATTTCTAGCGTCCAAGAGACCCAGTACTTC. It yields the protein CASSISSVQETQYF.

V and J are TRBV29-1 and TRBJ2-1; 10 bases line up with TRBD2. CDR1 is SQVTM, CDR2 ANQGSEA, per germline. CDR3 size: 14 residues. The V and J ends lost 5 bases and 7 bases, in that order; junction bases with no gene match: 8. This CDR3 is CSVLGTSVGNEQFF. For the CDR3, the DNA is TGCAGCGTTCTCGGGACTAGCGTCGGGAATGAGCAGTTCTTC.

The rearrangement uses TRBV29-1 and TRBJ2-7, with D perhaps being TRBD1 or TRBD2 (5 bases each). V lost 3 bases, J lost 0 bases, and 12 bases lay in between. The germline CDR1 and CDR2 sequences are SQVTM and ANQGSEA. The CDR3 has 14 residues. The CDR3 bases are TGCAGCGTTGAGGAGGACACGACCTCCTACGAGCAGTACTTC. Encoded protein: CSVEEDTTSYEQYF.

This clonotype was recorded a few times. The rearrangement uses TRBV19 and TRBJ2-7; TRBD1 might be the D (6 bases). V gave up 8 bases and J gave up 5 bases, with 16 bases separating them. CDR3 length: 13 residues. From germline, CDR1 is LNHDA and CDR2 SQIVND (reference sequence). This CDR3 reads CASATQGSHEQYF. CDR3 DNA: TGTGCCAGTGCAACACAGGGATCGCACGAGCAGTACTTC.

The chain uses TRBV19 and TRBJ1-5; TRBD1 might be the D (5 bases). Germline V lookup: CDR1 LNHDA, CDR2 SQIVND (reference sequence). The CDR3 runs 16 residues. Between the trimmed V and J ends, which lost 5 bases and 3 bases, there was a span of 17 bases. The CDR3 coding sequence is TGTGCCAGTAGTGCGCCTCCTCAGGGTGACAATCAGCCCCAGCATTTT. It codes for CASSAPPQGDNQPQHF.